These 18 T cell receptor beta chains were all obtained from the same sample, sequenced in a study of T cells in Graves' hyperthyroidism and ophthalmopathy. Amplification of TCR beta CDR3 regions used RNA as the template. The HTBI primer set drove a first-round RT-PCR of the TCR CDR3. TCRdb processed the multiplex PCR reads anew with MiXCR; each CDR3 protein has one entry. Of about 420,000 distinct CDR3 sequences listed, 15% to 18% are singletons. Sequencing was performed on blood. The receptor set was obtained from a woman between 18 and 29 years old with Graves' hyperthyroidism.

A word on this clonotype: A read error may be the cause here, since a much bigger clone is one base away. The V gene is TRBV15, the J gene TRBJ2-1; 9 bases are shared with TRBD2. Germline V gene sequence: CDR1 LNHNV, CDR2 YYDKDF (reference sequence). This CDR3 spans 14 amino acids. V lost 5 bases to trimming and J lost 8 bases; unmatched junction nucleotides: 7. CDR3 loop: CATSGWRGGDEQFF. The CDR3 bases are TGTGCCACCAGCGGATGGCGGGGGGGGGATGAGCAGTTCTTC.

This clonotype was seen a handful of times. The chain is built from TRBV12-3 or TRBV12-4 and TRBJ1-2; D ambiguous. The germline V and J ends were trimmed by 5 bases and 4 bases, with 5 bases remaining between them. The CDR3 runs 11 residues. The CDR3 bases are TGTGCCAGCAGTACGCGCTATGGCTACACCTTC. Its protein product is CASSTRYGYTF.

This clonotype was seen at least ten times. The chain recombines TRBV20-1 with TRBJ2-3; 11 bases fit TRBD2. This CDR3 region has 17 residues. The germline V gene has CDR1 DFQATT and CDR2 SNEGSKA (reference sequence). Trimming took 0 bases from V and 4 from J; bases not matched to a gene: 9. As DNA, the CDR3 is TGCAGTGCTAGAGATCCGATTAGCGGGAGGGCCCCAGATACGCAGTATTTT. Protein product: CSARDPISGRAPDTQYF.

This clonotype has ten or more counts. CDR3: CASSFIASGGYEQYF. The CDR3 DNA reads TGTGCCAGCAGCTTCATAGCTAGCGGAGGGTACGAGCAGTACTTC. J is TRBJ2-7 and V is TRBV11-2; 7 nucleotides align to TRBD2. The germline CDR1 and CDR2 sequences are SGHAT and FQNNGV. V was pared by 3 bases and J by 4 bases, with 9 bases of the junction left unmatched. The CDR3 consists of 15 residues.

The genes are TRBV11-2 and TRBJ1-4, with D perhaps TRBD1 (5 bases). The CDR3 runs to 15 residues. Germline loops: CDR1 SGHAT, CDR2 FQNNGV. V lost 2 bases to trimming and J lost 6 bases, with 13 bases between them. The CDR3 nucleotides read TGTGCCAGCAGCTTACAGGGCTTGGTGGATGAAAAACTGTTTTTT. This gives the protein CASSLQGLVDEKLFF.

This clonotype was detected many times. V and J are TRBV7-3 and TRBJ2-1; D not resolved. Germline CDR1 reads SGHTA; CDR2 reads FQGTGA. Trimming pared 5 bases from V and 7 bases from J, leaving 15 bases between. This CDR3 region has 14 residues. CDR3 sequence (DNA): TGTGCCAGCAGCATCACCTCCGACTTTAATGAGCAGTTCTTC. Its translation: CASSITSDFNEQFF.

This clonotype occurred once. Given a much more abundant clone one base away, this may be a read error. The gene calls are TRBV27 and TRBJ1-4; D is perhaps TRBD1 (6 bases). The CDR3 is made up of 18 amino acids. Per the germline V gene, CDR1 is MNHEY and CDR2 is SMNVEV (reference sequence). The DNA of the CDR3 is TGTGCCAGCGCAACCGGGGGGGCTCCACCTGCAACTAATGAAAAACCGTTTTTT. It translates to CASATGGAPPATNEKPFF.

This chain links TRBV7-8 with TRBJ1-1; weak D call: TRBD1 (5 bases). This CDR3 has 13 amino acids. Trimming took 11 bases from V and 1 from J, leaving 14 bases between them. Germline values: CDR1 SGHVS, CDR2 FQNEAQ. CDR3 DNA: TGTGCCGGGACCGGGGCCTCGAACACTGAAGCTTTCTTT. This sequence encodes CAGTGASNTEAFF.

The CDR3 sequence is CASSYKGATNEKLFF. CDR3 nucleotide sequence: TGTGCCAGCAGTTACAAGGGTGCAACTAATGAAAAACTGTTTTTT. The V and J genes are TRBV27 and TRBJ1-4; the D is unclear. V was trimmed by 4 bases and J by 0 bases, leaving 9 bases between them. Germline V CDR1 and CDR2: MNHEY, SMNVEV (reference sequence). This CDR3 contains 15 residues. Together with reference TRBV27 and TRBJ1-4, the CDR3 gives the full variable domain: EAQVTQNPRYLITVTGKKLTVTCSQNMNHEYMSWYRQDPGLGLRQIYYSMNVEVTDKGDVPEGYKVSRKEKRNFPLILESPSPNQTSLYFCASSYKGATNEKLFFGSGTQLSVL.

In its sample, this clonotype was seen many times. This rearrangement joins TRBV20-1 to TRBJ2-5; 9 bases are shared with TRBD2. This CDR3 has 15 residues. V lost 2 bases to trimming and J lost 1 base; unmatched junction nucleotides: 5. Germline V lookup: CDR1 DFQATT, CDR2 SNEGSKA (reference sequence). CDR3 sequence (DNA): TGCAGTGCTAGACTAGCGGGAAGAACCCAAGAGACCCAGTACTTC. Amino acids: CSARLAGRTQETQYF.

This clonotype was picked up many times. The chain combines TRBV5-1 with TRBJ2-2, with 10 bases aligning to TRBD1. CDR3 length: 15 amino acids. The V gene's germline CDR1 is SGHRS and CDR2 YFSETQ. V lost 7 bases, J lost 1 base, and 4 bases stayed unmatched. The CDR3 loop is CASQGTGVNTGELFF. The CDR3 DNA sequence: TGCGCCAGCCAAGGGACAGGGGTGAACACCGGGGAGCTGTTTTTT. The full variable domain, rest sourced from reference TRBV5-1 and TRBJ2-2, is KAGVTQTPRYLIKTRGQQVTLSCSPISGHRSVSWYQQTPGQGLQFLFEYFSETQRNKGNFPGRFSGRQFSNSRSEMNVSTLELGDSALYLCASQGTGVNTGELFFGEGSRLTVL.

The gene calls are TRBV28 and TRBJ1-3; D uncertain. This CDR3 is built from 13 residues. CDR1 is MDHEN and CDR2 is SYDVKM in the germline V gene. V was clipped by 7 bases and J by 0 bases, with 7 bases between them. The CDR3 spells CASTRASGNTIYF. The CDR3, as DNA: TGTGCCAGCACGAGGGCCTCTGGAAACACCATATATTTT.

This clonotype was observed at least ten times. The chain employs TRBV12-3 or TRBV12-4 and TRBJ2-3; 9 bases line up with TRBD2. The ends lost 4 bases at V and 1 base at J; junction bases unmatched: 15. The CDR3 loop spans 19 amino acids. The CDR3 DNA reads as TGTGCCAGCAGTTATCGGGCCAGGGGATTAGCGGGAGGCACAGATACGCAGTATTTT. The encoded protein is CASSYRARGLAGGTDTQYF.

Here the CDR3 DNA reads TGTGCCAGCGGGACGTCCTTTGGCTACACCTTC. Translated: CASGTSFGYTF. V and J are TRBV19 and TRBJ1-2; D possibly corresponds to TRBD1 (5 bases). The germline V gene encodes CDR1 LNHDA and CDR2 SQIVND (reference sequence). CDR3 length: 11 amino acids. Trimming left V 9 bases short and J 7 bases short, with 12 bases between.

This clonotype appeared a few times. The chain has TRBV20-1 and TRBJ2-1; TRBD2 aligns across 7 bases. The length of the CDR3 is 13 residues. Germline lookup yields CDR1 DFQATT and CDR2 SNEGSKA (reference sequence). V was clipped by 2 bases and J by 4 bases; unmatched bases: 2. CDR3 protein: CSARRGEYNEQFF. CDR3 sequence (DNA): TGCAGTGCTAGACGGGGGGAATACAATGAGCAGTTCTTC.

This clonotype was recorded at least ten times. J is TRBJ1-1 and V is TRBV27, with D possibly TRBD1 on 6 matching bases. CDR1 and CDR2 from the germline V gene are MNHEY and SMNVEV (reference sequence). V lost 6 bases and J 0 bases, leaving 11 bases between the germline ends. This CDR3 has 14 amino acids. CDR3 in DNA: TGTGCCAGCAGCCTCAGGGGAATGAACACTGAAGCTTTCTTT. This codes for CASSLRGMNTEAFF.

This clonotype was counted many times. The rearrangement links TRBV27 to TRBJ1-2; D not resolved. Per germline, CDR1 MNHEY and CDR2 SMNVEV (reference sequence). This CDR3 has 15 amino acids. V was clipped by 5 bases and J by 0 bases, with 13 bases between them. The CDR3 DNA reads TGTGCCAGCAGTGATGCTATTGGGGCTAACTATGGCTACACCTTC. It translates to CASSDAIGANYGYTF.

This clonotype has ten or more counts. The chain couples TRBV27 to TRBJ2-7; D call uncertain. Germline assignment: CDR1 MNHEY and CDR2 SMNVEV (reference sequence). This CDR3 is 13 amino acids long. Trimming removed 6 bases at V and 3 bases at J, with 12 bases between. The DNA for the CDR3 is TGTGCCAGCAGCGGCCTCACCAGCTACGAGCAGTACTTC. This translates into CASSGLTSYEQYF.